These 23 T cell receptor beta chains were sequenced from one sample in a study of identical twins. TCRdb analysed the 5' RACE reads with MiXCR anew, one entry per CDR3 protein. This sample carries 400,000 to 550,000 distinct CDR3 sequences, 13% to 15% of them seen once, and the ten largest clones take around 0.98%. Another study also made use of these data, one on yellow fever vaccine responses in identical twins.

The sequenced sample was CD4+ T cells sorted from blood. The receptor set was obtained from a woman under 30 in good health.

The genes are TRBV7-2 and TRBJ1-6; no definite D call. Germline V gives CDR1 SGHTA, CDR2 FQGNSA. The CDR3 has 14 amino acids. Trimming pared 8 bases from V and 8 bases from J, leaving 16 bases between. The CDR3 region is CASAIGAGDSPLHF. CDR3 DNA: TGTGCCAGCGCCATAGGAGCCGGGGATTCACCCCTCCACTTT. The entire variable domain, with the rest obtained from reference TRBV7-2 and TRBJ1-6, is as follows: GAGVSQSPSNKVTEKGKDVELRCDPISGHTALYWYRQSLGQGLEFLIYFQGNSAPDKSGLPSDRFSAERTGGSVSTLTIQRTQQEDSAVYLCASAIGAGDSPLHFGNGTRLTVT.

The chain carries TRBV27 and TRBJ2-7, with a tentative D call TRBD1 (5 bases). There are 14 residues in the CDR3. In germline, CDR1 is MNHEY, CDR2 SMNVEV (reference sequence). V was pared by 6 bases and J by 5 bases, with 17 bases between. The CDR3 bases are TGTGCCAGCAGACCGGACACGTACCTCCACGAGCAGTACTTC. Amino acid sequence: CASRPDTYLHEQYF.

The chain uses TRBV5-1 and TRBJ2-3, with D hard to call. V lost 0 bases and J lost 3, with 11 bases in between. Germline CDR1 and CDR2: SGHRS and YFSETQ. This CDR3 contains 15 residues. The CDR3 reads CASSLARLGTDTQYF. The DNA of the CDR3 is TGCGCCAGCAGCTTGGCACGGTTGGGGACAGATACGCAGTATTTT.

This clonotype was seen a few times. The chain joins TRBV29-1 to TRBJ2-5; no clear D gene. Trimming pared 5 bases from V and 8 bases from J, leaving 9 bases between. There are 10 residues in the CDR3. Germline lookup yields CDR1 SQVTM and CDR2 ANQGSEA. The CDR3 protein is CSVLESTQYF. CDR3 sequence (DNA): TGCAGCGTTCTGGAGAGTACCCAGTACTTC.

The CDR3 sequence is CAWSRGESNQPQHF. Written as DNA, the CDR3 is TGTGCCTGGAGTCGTGGAGAAAGCAATCAGCCCCAGCATTTT. This sequence joins TRBV30 and TRBJ1-5; D gene unclear. The germline CDR1 and CDR2 sequences are GTSNPN and SVGIG (reference sequence). The CDR3 length is 14 residues. V lost 2 bases, J lost 1 base, and 9 bases lay in between.

A remark on this clonotype: Its ends do not fully match the called genes, so a read error is possible. The chain is built from TRBV7-7 and TRBJ2-7; no reliable D call. The CDR3 has 13 amino acids. CDR1 is SSHAT and CDR2 is FNYEAQ in the germline V gene (reference sequence). The CDR3: CASSPGPPYEQYF. CDR3 bases: TGTGCTAGCAGCCCCGGGCCCCCCTACGAGCAGTACTTC.

This clonotype was found a few times. The J gene is TRBJ2-3, the V gene TRBV6-5; D uncertain. CDR1 MNHEY and CDR2 SVGAGI come from the germline V gene. V was clipped by 5 bases and J by 9 bases, with 12 bases between them. The CDR3 has 12 amino acids. CDR3 DNA: TGTGCCAGCAGTCCCTCCATAGGCACGCAGTATTTT. Protein product: CASSPSIGTQYF.

This clonotype was picked up a small number of times. The genes are TRBV2 and TRBJ2-7; D is perhaps TRBD1 or TRBD2 (5 bases each). Germline CDR1 reads SNHLY; CDR2 reads FYNNEI. V lost 1 base, J lost 4 bases, and 11 bases lay in between. There are 14 residues in the CDR3. The CDR3 DNA is TGTGCCAGCAGTGAAGATGGGACGTCTTACGAGCAGTACTTC. Translation gives CASSEDGTSYEQYF.

This clonotype turned up a few times. This chain connects TRBV4-3 to TRBJ2-3; no firm D call. V was shortened by 0 bases and J by 10 bases, with 11 bases between the two germline ends. CDR1 is LGHNA and CDR2 is YSLEER in the germline V gene. CDR3 length: 13 amino acids. The CDR3 sequence: CASSQDQLTSQYF. DNA for the CDR3: TGCGCCAGCAGCCAAGATCAACTGACGTCGCAGTATTTT.

The rearrangement uses TRBV30 and TRBJ2-5; D is uncertain. CDR1 GTSNPN and CDR2 SVGIG come from the germline V gene (reference sequence). The CDR3 has 10 residues. The ends were cut back, 2 bases at V and 5 bases at J, with 3 bases in the middle. CDR3 loop: CAWSRETQYF. CDR3 DNA sequence: TGTGCCTGGAGTAGGGAGACCCAGTACTTC.

This chain uses TRBV3-1 with TRBJ2-1, with D perhaps TRBD1 (6 bases). This CDR3 has 15 amino acids. V was clipped by 1 base and J by 11 bases, with 18 bases between them. The germline gives CDR1 LGHDT, CDR2 YNNKEL (reference sequence). CDR3 in amino acids: CASSQGGLGWGKQFF. The CDR3 bases are TGTGCCAGCAGCCAAGGGGGGCTCGGTTGGGGGAAGCAGTTCTTC.

V usage is TRBV11-2 and J usage is TRBJ2-5; 9 bases are shared with TRBD2. The CDR3 length is 17 residues. Germline CDR1 is SGHAT and CDR2 is FQNNGV. V gave up 5 bases and J gave up 5 bases; unmatched junction bases: 15. CDR3 nucleotide sequence: TGTGCCAGCAGCACGAGGCGACGGACTAGCGTTCGGGAGACCCAGTACTTC. Protein: CASSTRRRTSVRETQYF.

V gene TRBV7-2 combines with J gene TRBJ2-7, with 8 bases aligning to TRBD2. Germline V gene data show CDR1 as SGHTA and CDR2 as FQGNSA. V lost 7 bases, J lost 6 bases, and 11 bases stayed unmatched. The CDR3 extends over 14 amino acids. The CDR3 nucleotides read TGTGCCAGCACGGCGGGGGGCCCCGTTTCCGAGCAGTACTTC. Protein sequence: CASTAGGPVSEQYF.

This clonotype was detected a few times. J is TRBJ2-1 and V is TRBV6-5, with 9 bases fitting TRBD2. Trimming at V came to 2 bases and at J to 9 bases, leaving 8 bases not matched to a gene. The length of the CDR3 is 15 residues. The germline V gene has CDR1 MNHEY and CDR2 SVGAGI. The CDR3 loop reads CASSYTGGRVGEQFF. The CDR3 region has the DNA TGTGCCAGCAGTTACACCGGCGGGAGGGTGGGTGAGCAGTTCTTC.

In this sample, this clonotype turned up a few times. Here the CDR3 DNA reads TGCAGTGCGAGCTCCGGGACACACTATGGCTACACCTTC. This gives the protein CSASSGTHYGYTF. This chain links TRBV20-1 with TRBJ1-2; D is possibly TRBD1 (6 bases). Between the trimmed V and J ends, which lost 6 bases and 3 bases, there was a span of 14 bases. CDR3 size: 13 residues. Germline values: CDR1 DFQATT, CDR2 SNEGSKA (reference sequence).

This clonotype was found a few times. CDR3 in amino acids: CASSEALVGRNEQFF. Here the CDR3 DNA reads TGTGCCAGCAGTGAAGCACTAGTAGGTCGGAATGAGCAGTTCTTC. The chain employs TRBV2 and TRBJ2-1; TRBD2 might be the D (5 bases). In germline, CDR1 is SNHLY, CDR2 FYNNEI. The V end was cut by 0 bases, the J end by 7 bases, with 13 bases between. This CDR3 region has 15 residues.

The chain joins TRBV6-5 to TRBJ2-7; D is unclear. The germline V and J ends were trimmed by 2 bases and 2 bases, with 10 bases remaining between them. The CDR3 runs to 14 residues. Germline values: CDR1 MNHEY, CDR2 SVGAGI. The CDR3 DNA reads TGTGCCAGCAGTTACGGACGGACCACCTACGAGCAGTACTTC. Protein product: CASSYGRTTYEQYF.

Of note for this clonotype: The junction differs from germline at one of its ends, possibly a read error. V and J are TRBV7-7 and TRBJ2-3, with D hard to call. CDR3 length: 13 residues. The germline V gene encodes CDR1 SSHAT and CDR2 FNYEAQ (reference sequence). The CDR3 DNA follows: TGTGCTAGCAGCTTAATGGGTTCAGATACGCAGTATTTT. Protein product: CASSLMGSDTQYF.

The gene calls are TRBV5-1 and TRBJ2-2; the D is unclear. CDR3 size: 14 residues. Germline V gene data show CDR1 as SGHRS and CDR2 as YFSETQ. The V gene lost 0 bases and the J gene lost 6 bases, with 9 bases spanning the gap. CDR3 sequence reads: CASSLDRVAGELFF. Written as DNA, the CDR3 is TGCGCCAGCAGCTTGGACAGAGTGGCCGGGGAGCTGTTTTTT.

In this sample, this clonotype turned up many times. The chain combines TRBV9 with TRBJ2-7; D unclear. Germline assignment: CDR1 SGDLS and CDR2 YYNGEE. The V gene lost 0 bases and the J gene lost 6 bases, with 13 bases spanning the gap. There are 14 residues in the CDR3. The CDR3 reads CASSVDKASAEQYF. The CDR3 DNA sequence: TGTGCCAGCAGCGTAGATAAGGCGTCGGCCGAGCAGTACTTC.

This clonotype was recorded a few times. This rearrangement joins TRBV5-1 to TRBJ1-4; D perhaps matches TRBD1 (5 bases). The CDR3 runs 13 residues. V was shortened by 4 bases and J by 5 bases, with 9 bases between the two germline ends. Germline V gene sequence: CDR1 SGHRS, CDR2 YFSETQ. CDR3 in amino acids: CASSDRLNEKLFF. CDR3 DNA: TGCGCCAGCAGCGACAGACTGAATGAAAAACTGTTTTTT.

A few counts support this clonotype. The CDR3 loop is CASSAGVRYYEQYF. CDR3 bases: TGCGCCAGCAGTGCGGGGGTTCGGTACTACGAGCAGTACTTC. The chain recombines TRBV5-1 with TRBJ2-7; 7 nucleotides match TRBD2. The CDR3 consists of 14 residues. The germline gives CDR1 SGHRS, CDR2 YFSETQ. J was trimmed by 3 bases and V by 5 bases; bases with no gene match: 8.

In its sample, this clonotype was seen a few times. The chain is built from TRBV6-2 or TRBV6-3 and TRBJ2-3; 11 nucleotides align to TRBD2. This CDR3 contains 16 residues. With V trimmed by 5 bases and J by 4 bases, 8 bases remained unmatched. In germline, CDR1 is MNHEY, CDR2 SVGEGT. CDR3 loop: CASSHFSGRAADTQYF. The CDR3 nucleotides are TGTGCCAGCAGTCATTTTAGCGGGAGGGCCGCAGATACGCAGTATTTT.